One sample yielded the 17 T cell receptor beta chains listed below, sequenced in a study of cytotoxic CD8 clonotypes in ibrutinib-treated CLL. TCRdb keeps only in-frame clones here, not all; method: immunoSEQ multiplex PCR. Here the sample spans 140,000 to 150,000 clones, about 76% being singletons. The sequencing used PBMCs, collected after 24 months of ibrutinib treatment. These receptors all come from a human donor with chronic lymphocytic leukemia.

The V and J genes are TRBV9 and TRBJ2-2; either TRBD1 or TRBD2 may fit D (5 bases each). Germline assignment: CDR1 SGDLS and CDR2 YYNGEE. CDR3 size: 14 residues. Trimming removed 5 bases from V and 0 bases from J, with 8 bases in between. In nucleotides, the CDR3 is TGTGCCAGCAGGAGGGGCTCGAACACCGGGGAGCTGTTTTTT. As protein: CASRRGSNTGELFF. Drawing the rest from reference TRBV9 and TRBJ2-2, the complete variable domain is DSGVTQTPKHLITATGQRVTLRCSPRSGDLSVYWYQQSLDQGLQFLIQYYNGEERAKGNILERFSAQQFPDLHSELNLSSLELGDSALYFCASRRGSNTGELFFGEGSRLTVL.

The CDR3 loop reads CASSQDRVEYGYTF. The CDR3 region has the DNA TGTGCCAGCAGCCAAGACAGGGTAGAATATGGCTACACCTTC. The V and J genes are TRBV4-2 and TRBJ1-2, with D perhaps TRBD1 (5 bases). CDR1 and CDR2 (germline): LGHNA, YNFKEQ. This CDR3 has 14 residues. The V end lost 0 bases, the J end lost 5 bases, and 10 bases lay between the germline ends.

The chain has TRBV9 and TRBJ1-2, with D unresolved. This CDR3 has 13 amino acids. V lost 0 bases and J 8 bases, leaving 11 bases between the germline ends. The germline V gene encodes CDR1 SGDLS and CDR2 YYNGEE. The chain's CDR3 is CASSVGIFEGYTF. CDR3 DNA sequence: TGTGCCAGCAGCGTAGGAATTTTTGAGGGCTACACCTTC.

CDR3 sequence reads: CATSRDLTNEKLFF. Written as DNA, the CDR3 is TGTGCCACCAGCAGAGATTTGACTAATGAAAAACTGTTTTTT. The chain joins TRBV15 to TRBJ1-4; no reliable D call. Germline CDR1 reads LNHNV; CDR2 reads YYDKDF (reference sequence). Trimming removed 0 bases at V and 2 bases at J, with 4 bases between. CDR3 length: 14 amino acids. The complete variable domain, with remaining parts taken from reference TRBV15 and TRBJ1-4, reads DAMVIQNPRYQVTQFGKPVTLSCSQTLNHNVMYWYQQKSSQAPKLLFHYYDKDFNNEADTPDNFQSRRPNTSFCFLDIRSPGLGDTAMYLCATSRDLTNEKLFFGSGTQLSVL.

The DNA of the CDR3 is TGTGCCAGCACGCCGGAGGGCTCTGGAAACACCATATATTTT. Encoded protein: CASTPEGSGNTIYF. The chain links TRBV28 to TRBJ1-3, with unresolved D. Germline V gene sequence: CDR1 MDHEN, CDR2 SYDVKM. V shed 7 bases and J shed 0 bases, with 10 bases lying between them. The CDR3 sequence is 14 residues long. Full variable domain (rest looked up from reference TRBV28 and TRBJ1-3): DVKVTQSSRYLVKRTGEKVFLECVQDMDHENMFWYRQDPGLGLRLIYFSYDVKMKEKGDIPEGYSVSREKKERFSLILESASTNQTSMYLCASTPEGSGNTIYFGEGSWLTVV.

This clone was detected a few times. The V call is TRBV5-1, the J call TRBJ1-2; no clear D. Trimming left V 0 bases short and J 0 bases short, with 6 bases between. CDR1 and CDR2 (germline): SGHRS, YFSETQ. The CDR3 sequence is 14 residues long. The CDR3 reads CASSLGMTNYGYTF. The CDR3 region has the DNA TGCGCCAGCAGCTTGGGCATGACTAACTATGGCTACACCTTC.

The chain links TRBV14 to TRBJ2-3; 14 nucleotides agree with TRBD2. The CDR3 has 16 amino acids. Per germline, CDR1 SGHDN and CDR2 FVKESK. With V trimmed by 4 bases and J by 5 bases, 5 bases remained unmatched. This CDR3 reads CASSPGTSGRGDTQYF. The CDR3 coding sequence is TGTGCCAGCAGCCCGGGGACTAGCGGGAGAGGAGATACGCAGTATTTT.

The gene calls are TRBV5-5 and TRBJ2-7; no firm D call. V lost 0 bases and J lost 6, with 16 bases in between. This CDR3 contains 15 residues. The germline CDR1 and CDR2 sequences are SGHKS and YYEKEE (reference sequence). Here the CDR3 reads CASSLEGPAKVEQYF. The CDR3 bases are TGTGCCAGCAGCTTGGAGGGCCCGGCTAAGGTCGAGCAGTACTTC. The whole variable domain, filled in from reference TRBV5-5 and TRBJ2-7, reads DAGVTQSPTHLIKTRGQQVTLRCSPISGHKSVSWYQQVLGQGPQFIFQYYEKEERGRGNFPDRFSARQFPNYSSELNVNALLLGDSALYLCASSLEGPAKVEQYFGPGTRLTVT.

V usage is TRBV28 and J usage is TRBJ2-2; 12 positions match TRBD2. The CDR3 covers 17 residues. Germline V gene sequence: CDR1 MDHEN, CDR2 SYDVKM. With V trimmed by 5 bases and J by 0 bases, 4 bases remained unmatched. The CDR3 coding sequence is TGTGCCAGCAGTGGAGGGACTAGCGGGCCGAACACCGGGGAGCTGTTTTTT. It translates to CASSGGTSGPNTGELFF. Using reference TRBV28 and TRBJ2-2 for the parts outside the CDR3, the full variable domain is DVKVTQSSRYLVKRTGEKVFLECVQDMDHENMFWYRQDPGLGLRLIYFSYDVKMKEKGDIPEGYSVSREKKERFSLILESASTNQTSMYLCASSGGTSGPNTGELFFGEGSRLTVL.

The CDR3 DNA reads as TGTGCCACCTCCCGGGACAGCCCGCAAGAGACCCAGTACTTC. This gives the protein CATSRDSPQETQYF. This chain connects TRBV28 to TRBJ2-5; 7 bases map to TRBD1. V lost 10 bases, J lost 2 bases, and 10 bases stayed unmatched. The CDR3 is 14 residues long. Germline lookup yields CDR1 MDHEN and CDR2 SYDVKM. The entire variable domain, with the rest obtained from reference TRBV28 and TRBJ2-5, is as follows: DVKVTQSSRYLVKRTGEKVFLECVQDMDHENMFWYRQDPGLGLRLIYFSYDVKMKEKGDIPEGYSVSREKKERFSLILESASTNQTSMYLCATSRDSPQETQYFGPGTRLLVL.

This chain joins TRBV7-2 and TRBJ2-5; 13 bases map to TRBD2. With 5 bases clipped from V and 9 bases from J, the junction kept 9 bases outside the gene matches. Germline CDR1 reads SGHTA; CDR2 reads FQGNSA. The CDR3 extends over 15 amino acids. Written as DNA, the CDR3 is TGTGCCAGCAGCGCCCGACTAGCGGGAGGTGCGGCCCAGTACTTC. Translating gives CASSARLAGGAAQYF.

The V and J genes are TRBV5-4 and TRBJ1-2, with D possibly being TRBD1 (5 bases). V was cut by 3 bases and J by 1 base, with 13 bases left in between. CDR3 size: 15 residues. Looked up from germline, CDR1 is SGHNT and CDR2 is YYREEE (reference sequence). CDR3 nucleotides: TGTGCCAGCAGCTCGGGGGGAGGGCTTAACTATGGCTACACCTTC. Its protein is CASSSGGGLNYGYTF.

The V call is TRBV11-2, the J call TRBJ2-3; 14 nucleotides align to TRBD2. This CDR3 comprises 17 residues. The trim removed 6 bases at V and 4 bases at J, leaving 9 bases unmatched. The germline V gene encodes CDR1 SGHAT and CDR2 FQNNGV. In DNA form, the CDR3 reads TGTGCCAGCAGACAGACTAGCGGGAGGGCCTGGGCAGATACGCAGTATTTT. Residues: CASRQTSGRAWADTQYF.

This clone appeared many times. This chain connects TRBV2 to TRBJ2-7, with 10 nucleotides matching TRBD1. Germline V lookup: CDR1 SNHLY, CDR2 FYNNEI. This CDR3 region has 13 residues. V trimming: 6 bases; J trimming: 6 bases; junction bases outside the gene matches: 5. The CDR3 bases are TGTGCCAGCAGGGACCGGGACAGGGGCGAGCAGTACTTC. Translated: CASRDRDRGEQYF.

The CDR3 bases are TGTGCCAGCAGCTCCGGGGCAGGGAAGGCCCAAGAGACCCAGTACTTC. This sequence encodes CASSSGAGKAQETQYF. The chain uses TRBV11-3 and TRBJ2-5; D could derive from TRBD1 or TRBD2 (5 bases each). Trimming took off 4 bases at V and 1 base at J, with 16 bases between the two ends. The CDR3 is 16 amino acids. Germline V gene lookup returns CDR1 SGHNT and CDR2 YENEEA.

This sequence joins TRBV1 and TRBJ2-1; TRBD2, as called in the table, went unchecked against the DNA. TRBV1 is a known pseudogene. CDR3 length: 16 amino acids. The CDR3 sequence is CTSSQASGDEEDEQFF. The DNA for the CDR3 is TGCACCAGCAGCCAAGCTAGCGGGGATGAGGAGGATGAGCAGTTCTTC.

In this sample, this clone turned up once. Written as DNA, the CDR3 is TGTGCCAGCAGTTACGGGCAGGGCACAACTAATGAAAAACTGTTTTTT. As protein: CASSYGQGTTNEKLFF. The J gene is TRBJ1-4, the V gene TRBV6-6; possibly TRBD1 for D (5 bases). CDR1 and CDR2 (germline): MNHNY, SVGAGI (reference sequence). The V gene lost 2 bases and the J gene lost 0 bases, with 10 bases spanning the gap. The CDR3 length is 16 residues.